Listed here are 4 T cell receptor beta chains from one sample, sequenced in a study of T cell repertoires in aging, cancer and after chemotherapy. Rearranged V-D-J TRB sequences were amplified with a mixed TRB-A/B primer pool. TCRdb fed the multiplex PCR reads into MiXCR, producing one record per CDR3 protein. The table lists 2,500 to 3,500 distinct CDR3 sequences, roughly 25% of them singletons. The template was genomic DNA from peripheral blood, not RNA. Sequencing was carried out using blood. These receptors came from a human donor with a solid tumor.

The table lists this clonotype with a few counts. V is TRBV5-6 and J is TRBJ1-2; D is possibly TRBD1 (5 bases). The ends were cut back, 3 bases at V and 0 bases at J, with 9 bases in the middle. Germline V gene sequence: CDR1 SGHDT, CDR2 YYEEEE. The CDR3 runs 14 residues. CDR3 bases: TGTGCCAGCAGCTCAACAGGAGCTAACTATGGCTACACCTTC. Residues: CASSSTGANYGYTF.

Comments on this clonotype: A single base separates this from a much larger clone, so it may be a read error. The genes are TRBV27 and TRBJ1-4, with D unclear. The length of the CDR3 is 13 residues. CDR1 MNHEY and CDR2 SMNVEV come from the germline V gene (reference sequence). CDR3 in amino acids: CASSYQPNVKLFF. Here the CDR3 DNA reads TGTGCCAGCAGTTACCAGCCAAATGTAAAACTGTTTTTT. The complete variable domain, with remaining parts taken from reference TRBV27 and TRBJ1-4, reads EAQVTQNPRYLITVTGKKLTVTCSQNMNHEYMSWYRQDPGLGLRQIYYSMNVEVTDKGDVPEGYKVSRKEKRNFPLILESPSPNQTSLYFCASSYQPNVKLFFGSGTQLSVL.

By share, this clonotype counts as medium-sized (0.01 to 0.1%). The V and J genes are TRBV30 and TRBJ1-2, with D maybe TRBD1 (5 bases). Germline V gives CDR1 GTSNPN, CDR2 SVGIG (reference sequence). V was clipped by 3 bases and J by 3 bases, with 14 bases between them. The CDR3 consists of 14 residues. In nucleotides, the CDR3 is TGTGCCTGGAGACGGACGGGAGGGGACTATGGCTACACCTTC. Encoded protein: CAWRRTGGDYGYTF. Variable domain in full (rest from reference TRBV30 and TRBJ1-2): SQTIHQWPATLVQPVGSPLSLECTVEGTSNPNLYWYRQAAGRGLQLLFYSVGIGQISSEVPQNLSASRPQDRQFILSSKKLLLSDSGFYLCAWRRTGGDYGYTFGSGTRLTVV.

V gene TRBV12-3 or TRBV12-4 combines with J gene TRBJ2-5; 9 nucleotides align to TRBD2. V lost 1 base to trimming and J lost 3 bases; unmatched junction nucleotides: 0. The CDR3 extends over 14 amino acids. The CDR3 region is CASSLERGEETQYF. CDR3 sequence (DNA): TGTGCCAGCAGTTTAGAGCGGGGGGAAGAGACCCAGTACTTC.